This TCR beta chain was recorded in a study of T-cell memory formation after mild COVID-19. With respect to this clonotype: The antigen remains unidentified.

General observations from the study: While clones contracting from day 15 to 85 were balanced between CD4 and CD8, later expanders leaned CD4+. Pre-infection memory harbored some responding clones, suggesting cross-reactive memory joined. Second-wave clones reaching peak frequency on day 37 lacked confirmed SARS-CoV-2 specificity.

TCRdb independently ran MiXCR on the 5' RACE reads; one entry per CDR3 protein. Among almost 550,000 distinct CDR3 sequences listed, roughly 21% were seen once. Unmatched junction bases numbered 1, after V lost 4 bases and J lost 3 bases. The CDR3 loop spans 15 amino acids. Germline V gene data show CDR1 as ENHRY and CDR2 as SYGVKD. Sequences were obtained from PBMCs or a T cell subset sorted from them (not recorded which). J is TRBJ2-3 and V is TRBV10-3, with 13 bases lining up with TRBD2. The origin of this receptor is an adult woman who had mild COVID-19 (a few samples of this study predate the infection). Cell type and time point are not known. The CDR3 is CAISGLAGGTDTQYF. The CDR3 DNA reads TGTGCCATCAGTGGACTAGCGGGAGGTACAGATACGCAGTATTTT.